Listed here are 25 T cell receptor beta chains from one sample, sequenced in a study of control samples from healthy donors and cancer patients. Sequencing used immunoSEQ multiplex PCR; TCRdb keeps in-frame clones, though not all of them. The table records about 110,000 clones, around 80% of them present only once. Sequencing was done on a sample of blood. The receptors stem from a man younger than 30 in good health.

This chain joins TRBV11-2 and TRBJ2-4; 8 bases are a match to TRBD1. The CDR3 loop spans 17 amino acids. Germline V gene data show CDR1 as SGHAT and CDR2 as FQNNGV. With 3 bases clipped from V and 5 bases from J, the junction kept 12 bases outside the gene matches. The CDR3, as DNA: TGTGCCAGCAGCTTTTGGTCTAAGGCGACAGGGGAAAACATTCAGTACTTC. This gives the protein CASSFWSKATGENIQYF.

The genes are TRBV15 and TRBJ1-1, with D possibly matching TRBD1 (6 bases). CDR3 size: 13 residues. Germline V gene data show CDR1 as LNHNV and CDR2 as YYDKDF (reference sequence). Trimming pared 5 bases from V and 1 base from J, leaving 8 bases between. The CDR3 region is CATSGQQNTEAFF. CDR3 DNA: TGTGCCACCAGCGGACAGCAGAACACTGAAGCTTTCTTT. Variable domain in full (rest from reference TRBV15 and TRBJ1-1): DAMVIQNPRYQVTQFGKPVTLSCSQTLNHNVMYWYQQKSSQAPKLLFHYYDKDFNNEADTPDNFQSRRPNTSFCFLDIRSPGLGDTAMYLCATSGQQNTEAFFGQGTRLTVV.

The chain employs TRBV7-2 and TRBJ2-5; D ambiguous. Germline V gene sequence: CDR1 SGHTA, CDR2 FQGNSA. Trimming pared 1 base from V and 2 bases from J, leaving 11 bases between. The CDR3 length is 15 residues. The CDR3 coding sequence is TGTGCCAGCAGCTTAGTGAAGGGAAAACAAGAGACCCAGTACTTC. Translation: CASSLVKGKQETQYF. Drawing the rest from reference TRBV7-2 and TRBJ2-5, the complete variable domain is GAGVSQSPSNKVTEKGKDVELRCDPISGHTALYWYRQSLGQGLEFLIYFQGNSAPDKSGLPSDRFSAERTGGSVSTLTIQRTQQEDSAVYLCASSLVKGKQETQYFGPGTRLLVL.

V is TRBV28 and J is TRBJ1-2, with D uncertain. CDR1 and CDR2 from the germline V gene are MDHEN and SYDVKM. The CDR3 spans 14 residues. Trimming took off 6 bases at V and 2 bases at J, with 13 bases between the two ends. Here the CDR3 reads CASSVGIGNYGYTF. The DNA of the CDR3 is TGTGCCAGCAGCGTAGGGATCGGGAACTATGGCTACACCTTC.

The V call is TRBV12-3 or TRBV12-4, the J call TRBJ1-1; D not resolved. This CDR3 has 11 amino acids. Trimming shortened V by 7 bases and J by 5 bases, and 8 bases separated the two germline ends. CDR3 DNA: TGTGCCAGCACTCTCGGGACTGAAGCTTTCTTT. This sequence encodes CASTLGTEAFF.

This chain joins TRBV25-1 and TRBJ1-1; D call uncertain. The V end was cut by 3 bases, the J end by 1 base, with 9 bases between. The CDR3 runs 14 residues. Germline V gene data show CDR1 as MGHDK and CDR2 as SYGVNS. In DNA form, the CDR3 reads TGTGCCAGCAGTGACAGATTCACGAACACTGAAGCTTTCTTT. Its translation: CASSDRFTNTEAFF.

The V call is TRBV30, the J call TRBJ2-7; perhaps D is TRBD1 or TRBD2 (5 bases each). This CDR3 has 13 amino acids. The germline CDR1 and CDR2 sequences are GTSNPN and SVGIG (reference sequence). V was clipped by 6 bases and J by 2 bases, with 14 bases between them. CDR3 in amino acids: CACPRDGAYEQYF. The CDR3 coding sequence is TGTGCCTGCCCCCGGGACGGAGCCTACGAGCAGTACTTC.

The V call is TRBV5-6, the J call TRBJ2-5, with 7 bases lining up with TRBD1. CDR1 and CDR2 (germline): SGHDT, YYEEEE. The CDR3 totals 13 residues. V lost 4 bases and J lost 5; bases outside the gene matches: 5. The CDR3 DNA sequence: TGTGCCAGCAGCACCAGACAGGGCGAGACCCAGTACTTC. Amino acids: CASSTRQGETQYF.

In its sample, this clone was seen once. The V call is TRBV4-1, the J call TRBJ1-5, with a weak D call TRBD1 (5 bases). The germline V gene has CDR1 MGHRA and CDR2 YSYEKL. V shed 2 bases and J shed 6 bases, with 26 bases lying between them. The CDR3 totals 19 residues. The CDR3 DNA reads as TGCGCCAGCAGCCAATTCCCACGAGTGGGGCGCGGGGCGGCTCAGCCCCAGCATTTT. Protein sequence: CASSQFPRVGRGAAQPQHF.

The DNA of the CDR3 is TGTGCCACCGAGACGAAAGGGGAAACTGAAGCTTTCTTT. It translates to CATETKGETEAFF. The chain is built from TRBV7-2 and TRBJ1-1, with a weak D call TRBD1 (5 bases). V lost 10 bases to trimming and J lost 5 bases, with 17 bases between them. The CDR3 length is 13 residues. Germline-derived CDR1 and CDR2 are SGHTA and FQGNSA.

The chain combines TRBV4-1 with TRBJ2-1, with D tentatively TRBD2 (6 bases). V gave up 1 base and J gave up 7 bases, with 23 bases separating them. The CDR3 spans 18 residues. In germline, CDR1 is MGHRA, CDR2 YSYEKL. The CDR3 DNA sequence: TGCGCCAGCAGCCAAGGTATTCTGGGGAGGAGCGAACTAAATGAGCAGTTCTTC. Its translation: CASSQGILGRSELNEQFF.

The chain recombines TRBV30 with TRBJ1-5; D unclear. The CDR3 extends over 13 amino acids. Trimming stripped 3 bases from V and 4 bases from J, with 10 bases between. CDR1 and CDR2 (germline): GTSNPN, SVGIG (reference sequence). The CDR3 sequence is CAWSSDRNQPQHF. The CDR3 coding sequence is TGTGCCTGGAGCTCGGACCGAAATCAGCCCCAGCATTTT.

As regards this clone: Other DNA sequences in the same sample also yield this CDR3. The chain uses TRBV5-1 and TRBJ2-2; D might be TRBD2 (6 bases). Trimming stripped 4 bases from V and 2 bases from J, with 12 bases between. There are 15 residues in the CDR3. CDR1 and CDR2 from the germline V gene are SGHRS and YFSETQ. The CDR3 protein is CASSTGLANTGELFF. The CDR3 DNA follows: TGCGCCAGCAGCACGGGACTGGCCAACACCGGGGAGCTGTTTTTT. Drawing the rest from reference TRBV5-1 and TRBJ2-2, the complete variable domain is KAGVTQTPRYLIKTRGQQVTLSCSPISGHRSVSWYQQTPGQGLQFLFEYFSETQRNKGNFPGRFSGRQFSNSRSEMNVSTLELGDSALYLCASSTGLANTGELFFGEGSRLTVL.

This clone was counted once. The chain carries TRBV28 and TRBJ1-4, with D perhaps TRBD1 (5 bases). The germline V gene encodes CDR1 MDHEN and CDR2 SYDVKM. This CDR3 spans 14 amino acids. The germline V and J ends were trimmed by 10 bases and 3 bases, with 15 bases remaining between them. The CDR3 here is CATWDRGANEKLFF. The CDR3 DNA reads as TGTGCCACCTGGGACCGGGGTGCTAATGAAAAACTGTTTTTT.

This sequence joins TRBV4-2 and TRBJ1-3; D gene ambiguous. Germline CDR1 and CDR2: LGHNA and YNFKEQ. Trimming pared 2 bases from V and 0 bases from J, leaving 8 bases between. The CDR3 spans 15 residues. CDR3 in amino acids: CASSQILASGNTIYF. CDR3 in DNA: TGTGCCAGCAGCCAAATACTGGCCTCTGGAAACACCATATATTTT.

This clone was counted a few times. V and J are TRBV29-1 and TRBJ1-5; no firm D call. In germline, CDR1 is SQVTM, CDR2 ANQGSEA. This CDR3 has 13 amino acids. Trimming removed 7 bases at V and 3 bases at J, with 13 bases between. The CDR3 sequence: CSAAQAINQPQHF. Written as DNA, the CDR3 is TGCAGCGCTGCCCAAGCGATCAATCAGCCCCAGCATTTT.

The chain joins TRBV28 to TRBJ2-2; tentatively, D is TRBD1 (6 bases). Looked up from germline, CDR1 is MDHEN and CDR2 is SYDVKM. CDR3 size: 13 residues. V lost 7 bases and J lost 7, with 13 bases in between. The CDR3 region has the DNA TGTGCCAGCAACGAGGGGGAAGTCGGGGAGCTGTTTTTT. Translating gives CASNEGEVGELFF.

V and J are TRBV7-9 and TRBJ2-5, with D possibly being TRBD2 (6 bases). The V gene lost 3 bases and the J gene lost 3 bases, with 20 bases spanning the gap. Germline CDR1 reads SEHNR; CDR2 reads FQNEAQ (reference sequence). The CDR3 runs to 17 residues. The CDR3 loop is CASSFRAGNPEKETQYF. CDR3 sequence (DNA): TGTGCCAGCAGCTTCCGTGCGGGGAACCCAGAGAAAGAGACCCAGTACTTC.

The chain joins TRBV10-3 to TRBJ2-2, with 9 bases fitting TRBD1. CDR1 and CDR2 (germline): ENHRY, SYGVKD. CDR3 size: 13 residues. The V gene end was trimmed by 6 bases and the J gene end by 5 bases; junction bases not matched to a gene: 1. CDR3 sequence: CAIRGQGTGELFF. CDR3 nucleotides: TGTGCCATCAGAGGACAGGGGACCGGGGAGCTGTTTTTT.

The chain uses TRBV18 and TRBJ1-1; a possible D gene is TRBD1 (5 bases). V lost 6 bases and J lost 6, with 8 bases in between. The germline V gene has CDR1 KGHSH and CDR2 LQKENI. The CDR3 spans 11 residues. CDR3 coding DNA: TGTGCCAGCTCCTGGGGACCTGAAGCTTTCTTT. Translated: CASSWGPEAFF.

As to this clone: An end of the junction does not agree with germline; a read error may underlie this. This rearrangement joins TRBV6-1 to TRBJ1-1, with 9 bases that match TRBD1. The germline V gene has CDR1 MNHNS and CDR2 SASEGT. The CDR3 runs to 15 residues. The CDR3 here is CASSEALGGQGSPYF. The CDR3 DNA follows: TGTGCCAGCAGTGAAGCGCTAGGGGGACAGGGATCCCCATATTTT.

The rearrangement uses TRBV5-6 and TRBJ2-7; D is possibly TRBD1 (6 bases). Germline V gives CDR1 SGHDT, CDR2 YYEEEE. Deletions cut 5 bases from V and 0 bases from J, with 15 bases between. The CDR3 is 15 amino acids. The CDR3 coding sequence is TGTGCCAGCAGTCTCTTAGGGGACATCTCCTACGAGCAGTACTTC. Translating it yields CASSLLGDISYEQYF.

The CDR3 nucleotides are TGTGCCACCGGCAGCATTGAAGGGGCCACCGGGGAGCTGTTTTTT. Amino acid sequence: CATGSIEGATGELFF. The V call is TRBV24-1, the J call TRBJ2-2; TRBD1 is a possible D gene (5 bases). This CDR3 spans 15 amino acids. V was pared by 9 bases and J by 4 bases, with 17 bases between. CDR1 is KGHDR and CDR2 is SFDVKD in the germline V gene.

The chain recombines TRBV10-2 with TRBJ1-2; possibly TRBD1 for D (6 bases). Trimming cost V 3 bases and J 4 bases, with 15 bases left between them. Germline V gives CDR1 WSHSY, CDR2 SAAADI. This CDR3 has 15 residues. CDR3 in DNA: TGCGCCAGCAGTGATGGTGGGGGGCTCGGCTATGGCTACACCTTC. Protein: CASSDGGGLGYGYTF.

This chain uses TRBV9 with TRBJ2-6; D might be TRBD1 (5 bases). CDR3 length: 16 residues. The V gene's germline CDR1 is SGDLS and CDR2 YYNGEE. Between the trimmed V and J ends, which lost 2 bases and 4 bases, there was a span of 13 bases. Written as DNA, the CDR3 is TGTGCCAGCAGCGTGTCCAGGGTAGGCGGGGCCAACGTCCTGACTTTC. This codes for CASSVSRVGGANVLTF.